These T cell receptor beta chains were read from a single sample in a study of patients and donors after allogeneic stem cell transplantation. TCRdb called the RT-PCR reads again in MiXCR, with one record for every CDR3 protein. The sample lists hundreds of thousands of distinct CDR3 sequences, 15% to 20% occurring once. Sequences were obtained from blood, either unsorted or a sorted T cell fraction (not recorded which). All receptors derive from a human donor who was either an allogeneic HSCT recipient or a stem cell or donor lymphocyte infusion donor (not recorded which). It is not recorded whose cells these are; they may come from a transplant donor. The CDR3 runs from the conserved cysteine through the conserved F or W. Clone size, where shown, is once, few, many, or a class for clones that have expanded.

J gene	V gene	clone size	CDR3 length	CDR3 protein
TRBJ2-2	TRBV27	many	13	CASRGLITGELFF
TRBJ2-3	TRBV20-1	few	15	CSARSAGGFTDTQYF
TRBJ1-1	TRBV29-1	-	13	CSVDSGMNTEAFF
TRBJ2-2	TRBV4-2	many	14	CASSQDTRPGELFF
TRBJ1-2	TRBV2	-	12	CASSERTDGYTF
TRBJ2-7	TRBV20-1	many	13	CSASSGKTYEQYF
TRBJ1-2	TRBV12-3/TRBV12-4	few	11	CASSSGFGYTF
TRBJ1-1	TRBV7-9	few	15	CASSLSTGENTEAFF
TRBJ2-2	TRBV20-1	few	16	CSARGRDNPNTGELFF
TRBJ2-5	TRBV20-1	-	17	CSARESLAGGPRETQYF
TRBJ2-3	TRBV7-2	few	15	CASSLDFTITDTQYF
TRBJ1-5	TRBV7-9	many	13	CASSRTAYQPQHF
TRBJ2-3	TRBV25-1	few	14	CASSERGETDTQYF
TRBJ2-2	TRBV9	few	13	CASNRDGTGELFF
TRBJ2-5	TRBV7-9	-	13	CASSPGGTETQYF
TRBJ2-1	TRBV24-1	many	16	CATSELGRGGNNEQFF
TRBJ2-1	TRBV5-6	few	16	CASSFLAGGLWNEQFF
TRBJ2-7	TRBV6-2/TRBV6-3	-	14	CASSYRQVPYEQYF
TRBJ2-1	TRBV30	few	15	CAWSEIAKGDNEQFF
TRBJ2-1	TRBV19	-	11	CASIGRGEQFF
TRBJ2-5	TRBV24-1	-	15	CATSDEGQGQETQYF